The 24 T cell receptor beta chains below were found in one sample sequenced in a study of T-cell memory formation after mild COVID-19. TCRdb reanalysed the 5' RACE reads using MiXCR and keeps one entry per CDR3 protein. This repertoire shows 140,000 to 150,000 distinct CDR3 sequences, under 30% found once; its top ten account for about 24%. The sequenced sample was PBMCs or a T cell subset sorted from them (not recorded which). The receptors were sampled from an adult woman who had mild COVID-19 (a few samples of this study predate the infection). Cell type and time point are not known.

This clonotype was seen a few times. This chain connects TRBV25-1 to TRBJ1-1; no clear D. Germline V lookup: CDR1 MGHDK, CDR2 SYGVNS. Trimming removed 3 bases at V and 0 bases at J, with 11 bases between. This CDR3 is built from 15 residues. The CDR3 nucleotides are TGTGCCAGCAGTGATAAACAGCCCTTGAACACTGAAGCTTTCTTT. This encodes CASSDKQPLNTEAFF.

This chain uses TRBV6-6 with TRBJ1-5, with a weak D call TRBD1 (5 bases). Germline CDR1 and CDR2: MNHNY and SVGAGI (reference sequence). The CDR3 spans 15 residues. V gave up 10 bases and J gave up 7 bases, with 23 bases separating them. CDR3 nucleotides: TGTGCCATCTCAGACGGGGGATGGGGGAACCAGCCCCAGCATTTT. It translates to CAISDGGWGNQPQHF.

V is TRBV19 and J is TRBJ2-7, with 7 bases that match TRBD1. The length of the CDR3 is 12 residues. Trimming at V came to 8 bases and at J to 0 bases, leaving 1 base not matched to a gene. CDR1 is LNHDA, CDR2 SQIVND, per germline (reference sequence). The CDR3 here is CASGDSSYEQYF. The CDR3 bases are TGTGCCAGTGGGGACAGCTCCTACGAGCAGTACTTC.

This clonotype was observed a few times. The rearrangement joins TRBV7-2 to TRBJ1-1; D unresolved. Germline V gene sequence: CDR1 SGHTA, CDR2 FQGNSA. V lost 0 bases and J lost 0, with 8 bases in between. The CDR3 runs 15 residues. The CDR3 coding sequence is TGTGCCAGCAGCTTAGCCAGGCTCATGAACACTGAAGCTTTCTTT. This codes for CASSLARLMNTEAFF. Combining the CDR3 with reference TRBV7-2 and TRBJ1-1 gives the whole variable domain GAGVSQSPSNKVTEKGKDVELRCDPISGHTALYWYRQSLGQGLEFLIYFQGNSAPDKSGLPSDRFSAERTGGSVSTLTIQRTQQEDSAVYLCASSLARLMNTEAFFGQGTRLTVV.

The rearrangement joins TRBV7-6 to TRBJ2-7, with D maybe TRBD2 (5 bases). V was pared by 5 bases and J by 3 bases, with 14 bases between. There are 14 residues in the CDR3. Germline V gene data show CDR1 as SGHVS and CDR2 as FNYEAQ. The CDR3: CASSPLAGGYEQYF. The CDR3 DNA is TGTGCCAGCAGCCCCCTCGCGGGCGGCTACGAGCAGTACTTC.

J is TRBJ1-1 and V is TRBV11-1; 9 nucleotides align to TRBD1. Germline V lookup: CDR1 SGHAT, CDR2 FQDESV (reference sequence). The ends lost 6 bases at V and 3 bases at J; junction bases unmatched: 8. This CDR3 has 15 amino acids. CDR3 bases: TGTGCCAGCAGTCTAACCGGGACAGGGTACACTGAAGCTTTCTTT. It translates to CASSLTGTGYTEAFF. The whole variable domain, remainder taken from reference TRBV11-1 and TRBJ1-1, is EAEVAQSPRYKITEKSQAVAFWCDPISGHATLYWYRQILGQGPELLVQFQDESVVDDSQLPKDRFSAERLKGVDSTLKIQPAELGDSAMYLCASSLTGTGYTEAFFGQGTRLTVV.

The rearrangement joins TRBV7-2 to TRBJ2-2, with a weak D call TRBD2 (6 bases). V was cut by 7 bases and J by 4 bases, with 13 bases left in between. Germline assignment: CDR1 SGHTA and CDR2 FQGNSA. There are 14 residues in the CDR3. This CDR3 reads CASTLGGVTGELFF. The CDR3 nucleotides are TGTGCCAGCACCCTTGGAGGGGTCACCGGGGAGCTGTTTTTT.

This clonotype appeared many times. The chain uses TRBV27 and TRBJ1-1; weak D call: TRBD1 (6 bases). The CDR3 has 14 residues. Germline lookup yields CDR1 MNHEY and CDR2 SMNVEV (reference sequence). V was shortened by 3 bases and J by 10 bases, with 18 bases between the two germline ends. CDR3 DNA: TGTGCCAGCAGTTTCGCTGGACAGTTACTGGTAGCTTTCTTT. Translated, it gives CASSFAGQLLVAFF.

CDR3 sequence reads: CASRRTGLNTEAFF. The DNA of the CDR3 is TGTGCCAGCAGGCGGACAGGCCTGAACACTGAAGCTTTCTTT. The chain recombines TRBV7-9 with TRBJ1-1; 7 nucleotides line up with TRBD1. The length of the CDR3 is 14 residues. V trimming: 6 bases; J trimming: 0 bases; junction bases outside the gene matches: 4. CDR1 is SEHNR, CDR2 FQNEAQ, per germline (reference sequence).

V usage is TRBV7-2 and J usage is TRBJ1-1; possible D gene TRBD1, 5 bases. CDR1 SGHTA and CDR2 FQGNSA come from the germline V gene. The V end was cut by 4 bases, the J end by 0 bases, with 9 bases between. The length of the CDR3 is 14 residues. CDR3 nucleotides: TGTGCCAGCAGCTCGGACATAATGAACACTGAAGCTTTCTTT. As protein: CASSSDIMNTEAFF.

This clonotype was observed a handful of times. V gene TRBV4-1 combines with J gene TRBJ1-5; possibly TRBD1 for D (6 bases). The CDR3 consists of 15 residues. V was trimmed by 3 bases and J by 0 bases, leaving 9 bases between them. Per germline, CDR1 MGHRA and CDR2 YSYEKL. CDR3 sequence reads: CASSQTGNSNQPQHF. The CDR3 DNA is TGCGCCAGCAGCCAGACAGGCAATAGCAATCAGCCCCAGCATTTT.

The chain carries TRBV9 and TRBJ2-1, with D perhaps TRBD2 (7 bases). Germline V CDR1 and CDR2: SGDLS, YYNGEE. V was clipped by 2 bases and J by 0 bases, with 9 bases between them. The CDR3 sequence is 15 residues long. For the CDR3, the DNA is TGTGCCAGCAGCGTCGGGGGGCTCTCCTACAATGAGCAGTTCTTC. Encoded protein: CASSVGGLSYNEQFF.

V is TRBV12-3 or TRBV12-4 and J is TRBJ2-1; D is ambiguous. V was pared by 1 base and J by 8 bases, with 15 bases between. This CDR3 spans 15 amino acids. CDR3 protein: CASSLEGSILDEQFF. For the CDR3, the DNA is TGTGCCAGCAGTTTAGAGGGTAGTATCTTGGATGAGCAGTTCTTC.

This chain uses TRBV29-1 with TRBJ1-2, with 11 bases aligning to TRBD1. Germline V gives CDR1 SQVTM, CDR2 ANQGSEA. The CDR3 runs to 14 residues. Trimming cost V 5 bases and J 6 bases; bases outside gene matches: 8. The chain's CDR3 is CSVTPGQGVDGYTF. The CDR3 nucleotides read TGCAGCGTTACTCCGGGACAGGGGGTGGATGGCTACACCTTC.

This chain links TRBV3-1 with TRBJ2-5, with 8 bases that match TRBD2. The germline V gene has CDR1 LGHDT and CDR2 YNNKEL (reference sequence). The CDR3 consists of 15 residues. Trimming at V came to 3 bases and at J to 2 bases, leaving 5 bases not matched to a gene. CDR3 DNA sequence: TGTGCCAGCAGCCAGTCGAGCGGGGGACAAGAGACCCAGTACTTC. It codes for CASSQSSGGQETQYF.

This clonotype showed up just a few times. The chain couples TRBV4-3 to TRBJ2-7; 12 bases match TRBD2. In germline, CDR1 is LGHNA, CDR2 YSLEER. V was clipped by 1 base and J by 2 bases; unmatched bases: 9. There are 18 residues in the CDR3. The CDR3 DNA reads as TGCGCCAGCAGCCAAGCTACTATTGGACTAGCGGGGACCTACGAGCAGTACTTC. As protein: CASSQATIGLAGTYEQYF.

The chain combines TRBV29-1 with TRBJ2-7; D could derive from TRBD1 or TRBD2 (5 bases each). This CDR3 is 13 amino acids long. V lost 4 bases and J 2 bases, leaving 12 bases between the germline ends. Germline lookup yields CDR1 SQVTM and CDR2 ANQGSEA. CDR3 sequence reads: CSVGGEIAYEQYF. Here the CDR3 DNA reads TGCAGCGTTGGAGGGGAAATCGCCTACGAGCAGTACTTC.

The rearrangement joins TRBV24-1 to TRBJ1-4; D possibly corresponds to TRBD1 (5 bases). Germline CDR1 KGHDR, CDR2 SFDVKD. The CDR3 runs to 13 residues. V was cut by 2 bases and J by 8 bases, with 8 bases left in between. The CDR3 loop is CATSDSGPEKLFF. The CDR3 nucleotides read TGTGCCACCAGTGATTCAGGGCCCGAAAAACTGTTTTTT.

This clonotype was detected only a few times. The chain combines TRBV12-3 or TRBV12-4 with TRBJ1-4; possibly TRBD1 for D (6 bases). This CDR3 comprises 14 residues. V dropped 5 bases and J dropped 4 bases, with 11 bases sitting between them. The CDR3 here is CASSVWTDNEKLFF. The CDR3 DNA follows: TGTGCCAGCAGTGTTTGGACAGATAATGAAAAACTGTTTTTT.

This chain connects TRBV29-1 to TRBJ1-2; D not resolved. The V gene's germline CDR1 is SQVTM and CDR2 ANQGSEA. The length of the CDR3 is 13 residues. V lost 3 bases, J lost 5 bases, and 13 bases lay in between. The chain's CDR3 is CSVDSLDGYGYTF. The CDR3, as DNA: TGCAGCGTTGATTCTTTGGACGGGTATGGCTACACCTTC. The complete variable domain, with remaining parts taken from reference TRBV29-1 and TRBJ1-2, reads SAVISQKPSRDICQRGTSLTIQCQVDSQVTMMFWYRQQPGQSLTLIATANQGSEATYESGFVIDKFPISRPNLTFSTLTVSNMSPEDSSIYLCSVDSLDGYGYTFGSGTRLTVV.

The chain links TRBV14 to TRBJ2-1; a possible D gene is TRBD1 (5 bases). Trimming took off 0 bases at V and 9 bases at J, with 15 bases between the two ends. The V gene's germline CDR1 is SGHDN and CDR2 FVKESK. This CDR3 is built from 15 residues. The CDR3 coding sequence is TGTGCCAGCAGCCAAGAATTCGTTGGGGCAGGTGAGCAGTTCTTC. It is translated as CASSQEFVGAGEQFF. The complete variable domain, with remaining parts taken from reference TRBV14 and TRBJ2-1, reads EAGVTQFPSHSVIEKGQTVTLRCDPISGHDNLYWYRRVMGKEIKFLLHFVKESKQDESGMPNNRFLAERTGGTYSTLKVQPAELEDSGVYFCASSQEFVGAGEQFFGPGTRLTVL.

The sample holds a few counts of this clonotype. The rearrangement links TRBV15 to TRBJ1-5; D is uncertain. CDR1 and CDR2 from the germline V gene are LNHNV and YYDKDF (reference sequence). V dropped 0 bases and J dropped 3 bases, with 12 bases sitting between them. The CDR3 is 16 residues long. This chain's CDR3 is CATSRDRAAINQPQHF. DNA for the CDR3: TGTGCCACCAGCAGAGATCGAGCAGCGATCAATCAGCCCCAGCATTTT.

This rearrangement joins TRBV12-3 or TRBV12-4 to TRBJ2-1; TRBD2 is a possible D gene (7 bases). This CDR3 has 14 amino acids. V lost 5 bases to trimming and J lost 1 base, with 9 bases between them. Here the CDR3 reads CASSGRGSYNEQFF. CDR3 nucleotide sequence: TGTGCCAGCAGTGGGAGGGGGTCCTACAATGAGCAGTTCTTC.

The genes are TRBV4-3 and TRBJ2-1; the D gene could be TRBD1 or TRBD2 (5 bases each). The CDR3 extends over 17 amino acids. Per germline, CDR1 LGHNA and CDR2 YSLEER. Trimming removed 2 bases at V and 5 bases at J, with 19 bases between. The CDR3 DNA reads as TGCGCCAGCAGCCAAAACCCGAGGGGTCTCTTAGACAATGAGCAGTTCTTC. It encodes CASSQNPRGLLDNEQFF.